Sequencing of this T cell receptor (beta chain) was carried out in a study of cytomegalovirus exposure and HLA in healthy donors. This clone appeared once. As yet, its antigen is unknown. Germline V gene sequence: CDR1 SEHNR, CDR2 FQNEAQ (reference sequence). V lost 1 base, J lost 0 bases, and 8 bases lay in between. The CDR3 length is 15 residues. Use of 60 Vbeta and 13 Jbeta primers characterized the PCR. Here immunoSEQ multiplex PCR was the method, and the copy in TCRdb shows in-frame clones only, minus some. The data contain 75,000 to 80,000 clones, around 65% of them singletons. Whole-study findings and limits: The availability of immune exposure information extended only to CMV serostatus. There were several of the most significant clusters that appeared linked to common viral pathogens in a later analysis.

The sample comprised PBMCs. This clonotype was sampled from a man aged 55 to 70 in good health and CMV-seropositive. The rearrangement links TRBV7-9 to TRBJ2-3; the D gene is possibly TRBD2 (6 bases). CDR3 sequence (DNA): TGTGCCAGCAGCTTAGTGGCGGGGAGCACAGATACGCAGTATTTT. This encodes CASSLVAGSTDTQYF.